This TCR beta chain was recovered during a study of blood T cell repertoires in COVID-19. Study-wide background: Acute-phase and convalescent COVID-19 samples originated in the United States, Italy and Spain. Sample material is recorded as cDNA or gDNA derived from T cells, B-cell-depleted T cells, or PBMCs.

V lost 2 bases and J lost 5, with 12 bases in between. The germline gives CDR1 SGHAT, CDR2 FQNNGV. The CDR3 is 14 residues long. Authors' processing steps: Amplified reference gene primers provided the basis for estimating nucleated cell counts. Data came from immunoSEQ multiplex PCR; TCRdb stores just in-frame clones and leaves some out. V, J and clone size reflect that table, while D and trimming were determined from the DNA. Among 250,000 or so clones listed, around 90% were seen once. The chain carries TRBV11-2 and TRBJ1-2; D is uncertain. Material: peripheral blood. This receptor was identified in a woman in her twenties or thirties with acute or convalescent COVID-19. The CDR3, as DNA: TGTGCCAGCAGCTTAATGGGCAGTCCTTATGGCTACACCTTC. Encoded protein: CASSLMGSPYGYTF.